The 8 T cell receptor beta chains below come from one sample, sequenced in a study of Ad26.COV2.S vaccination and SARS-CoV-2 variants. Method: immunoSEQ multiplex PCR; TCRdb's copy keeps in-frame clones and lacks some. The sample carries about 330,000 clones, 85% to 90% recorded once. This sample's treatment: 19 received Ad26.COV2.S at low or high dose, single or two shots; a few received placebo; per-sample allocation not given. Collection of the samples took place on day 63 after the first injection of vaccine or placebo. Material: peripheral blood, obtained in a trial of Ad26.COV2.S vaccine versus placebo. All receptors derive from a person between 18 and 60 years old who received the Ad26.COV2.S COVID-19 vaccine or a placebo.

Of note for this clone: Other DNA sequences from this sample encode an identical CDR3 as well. CDR3 DNA: TGTGCCAGTCGTTTGGGGACCTACAATGAGCAGTTCTTC. The encoded protein is CASRLGTYNEQFF. V gene TRBV6-5 combines with J gene TRBJ2-1; D unresolved. The germline V gene has CDR1 MNHEY and CDR2 SVGAGI. The length of the CDR3 is 13 residues. The V end lost 9 bases, the J end lost 2 bases, and 11 bases lay between the germline ends.

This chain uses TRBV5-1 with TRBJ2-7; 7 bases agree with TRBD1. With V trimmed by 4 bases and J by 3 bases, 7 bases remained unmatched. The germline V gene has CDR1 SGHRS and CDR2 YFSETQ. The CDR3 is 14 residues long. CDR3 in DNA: TGCGCCAGCAGCCGGGACAGCGCCAACTACGAGCAGTACTTC. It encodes CASSRDSANYEQYF.

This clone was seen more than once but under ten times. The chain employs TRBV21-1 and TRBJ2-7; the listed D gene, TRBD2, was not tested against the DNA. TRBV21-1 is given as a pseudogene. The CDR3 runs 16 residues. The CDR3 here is CASSRPCGTASYEQYF. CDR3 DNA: TGTGCCAGCAGTCGACCCTGCGGGACGGCATCCTACGAGCAGTACTTC.

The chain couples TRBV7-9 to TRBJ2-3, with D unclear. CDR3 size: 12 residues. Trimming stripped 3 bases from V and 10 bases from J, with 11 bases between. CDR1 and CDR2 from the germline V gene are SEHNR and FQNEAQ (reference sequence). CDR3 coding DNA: TGTGCCAGCAGCTTCGTAGGTATTGCGCAGTATTTT. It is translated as CASSFVGIAQYF.

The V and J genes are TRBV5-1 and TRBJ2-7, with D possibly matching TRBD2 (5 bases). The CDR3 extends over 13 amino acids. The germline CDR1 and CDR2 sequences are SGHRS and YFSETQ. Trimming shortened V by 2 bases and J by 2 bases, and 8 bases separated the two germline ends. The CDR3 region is CASSLSTTYEQYF. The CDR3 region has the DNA TGCGCCAGCAGCTTATCGACTACCTACGAGCAGTACTTC.

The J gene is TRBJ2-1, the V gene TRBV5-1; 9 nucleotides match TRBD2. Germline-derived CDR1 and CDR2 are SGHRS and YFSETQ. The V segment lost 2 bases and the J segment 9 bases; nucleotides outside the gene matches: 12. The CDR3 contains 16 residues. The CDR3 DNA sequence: TGCGCCAGCAGCTTTTTAGGACCGGGACTAGCATCTGAGCAGTTCTTC. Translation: CASSFLGPGLASEQFF.

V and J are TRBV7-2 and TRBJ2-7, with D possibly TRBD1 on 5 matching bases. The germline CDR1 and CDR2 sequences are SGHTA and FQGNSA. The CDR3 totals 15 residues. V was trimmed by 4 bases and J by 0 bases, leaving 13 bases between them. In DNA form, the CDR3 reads TGTGCCAGCAGCTCTCAGGGCCCTAGCTCCTACGAGCAGTACTTC. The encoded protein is CASSSQGPSSYEQYF. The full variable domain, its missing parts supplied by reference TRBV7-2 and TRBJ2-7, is GAGVSQSPSNKVTEKGKDVELRCDPISGHTALYWYRQSLGQGLEFLIYFQGNSAPDKSGLPSDRFSAERTGGSVSTLTIQRTQQEDSAVYLCASSSQGPSSYEQYFGPGTRLTVT.

DNA for the CDR3: TGTGCCAGCAGCCTGGGACAGGTTAGCACAGATACGCAGTATTTT. Its translation: CASSLGQVSTDTQYF. The chain is built from TRBV7-6 and TRBJ2-3; 8 bases match TRBD1. The CDR3 is 15 residues long. Unmatched junction bases numbered 4, after V lost 5 bases and J lost 0 bases. Germline V gene lookup returns CDR1 SGHVS and CDR2 FNYEAQ. Looking up the rest from reference TRBV7-6 and TRBJ2-3 gives the full variable domain: GAGVSQSPRYKVTKRGQDVALRCDPISGHVSLYWYRQALGQGPEFLTYFNYEAQQDKSGLPNDRFSAERPEGSISTLTIQRTEQRDSAMYRCASSLGQVSTDTQYFGPGTRLTVL.